These 25 T cell receptor beta chains originate from one sample sequenced in a study of cytomegalovirus exposure and HLA in healthy donors. The PCR contained 60 Vbeta and 13 Jbeta primers. Some clones are missing from TCRdb's copy, which holds only in-frame ones; the method was immunoSEQ multiplex PCR. The data contain more than 150,000 clones, roughly 80% of them singletons. Sequencing was done on a sample of PBMCs. These receptors all stem from a male donor in good health and CMV-seronegative.

The gene calls are TRBV6-5 and TRBJ1-1, with D possibly TRBD1 on 6 matching bases. V dropped 2 bases and J dropped 7 bases, with 20 bases sitting between them. Germline CDR1 reads MNHEY; CDR2 reads SVGAGI. The CDR3 contains 16 residues. Written as DNA, the CDR3 is TGTGCCAGCAGTTACCGATCGAGGAACAGGGCAAATGAAGCTTTCTTT. The encoded protein is CASSYRSRNRANEAFF.

Only a few counts were recorded for this clone. The chain joins TRBV25-1 to TRBJ1-6; the match to TRBD1 covers 10 bases. The CDR3 consists of 15 residues. The germline gives CDR1 MGHDK, CDR2 SYGVNS. Losses at the gene ends were 7 bases for V and 7 bases for J; bases not matched to a gene: 7. The CDR3: CASTPPGQGNSPLHF. CDR3 bases: TGTGCCAGCACACCCCCGGGACAGGGGAATTCACCCCTCCACTTT.

This chain uses TRBV28 with TRBJ2-1, with TRBD1 as a possible D gene (6 bases). Germline lookup yields CDR1 MDHEN and CDR2 SYDVKM. V was trimmed by 7 bases and J by 8 bases, leaving 18 bases between them. The CDR3 loop spans 14 amino acids. The CDR3 nucleotides read TGTGCCAGCAACGGAAGGGGGTATCGGGATGAGCAGTTCTTC. Translating gives CASNGRGYRDEQFF.

The chain carries TRBV19 and TRBJ2-5, with D hard to call. This CDR3 comprises 15 residues. V was cut by 2 bases and J by 2 bases, with 12 bases left in between. From germline, CDR1 is LNHDA and CDR2 SQIVND (reference sequence). This CDR3 reads CASSIRAAEQETQYF. CDR3 in DNA: TGTGCCAGTAGTATACGCGCGGCAGAGCAAGAGACCCAGTACTTC.

This rearrangement joins TRBV2 to TRBJ2-7; weak D call: TRBD1 (5 bases). V was shortened by 2 bases and J by 2 bases, with 10 bases between the two germline ends. The CDR3 totals 14 residues. Per the germline V gene, CDR1 is SNHLY and CDR2 is FYNNEI. The CDR3 reads CASSESPGTYEQYF. The CDR3 DNA reads TGTGCCAGCAGTGAAAGCCCAGGGACCTACGAGCAGTACTTC.

This clone has only a few counts. V usage is TRBV30 and J usage is TRBJ1-2, with 11 positions matching TRBD1. Germline V gives CDR1 GTSNPN, CDR2 SVGIG (reference sequence). V lost 5 bases and J lost 5; bases outside the gene matches: 1. This CDR3 has 12 residues. The CDR3 here is CAWGTGGYGYTF. DNA for the CDR3: TGTGCCTGGGGGACAGGGGGTTATGGCTACACCTTC.

The chain employs TRBV7-2 and TRBJ2-3; D is possibly TRBD1 (6 bases). Trimming removed 7 bases from V and 0 bases from J, with 14 bases in between. Per the germline V gene, CDR1 is SGHTA and CDR2 is FQGNSA. This CDR3 is built from 15 residues. The CDR3 protein is CASTRPQGSTDTQYF. For the CDR3, the DNA is TGTGCCAGCACCCGACCTCAGGGGAGCACAGATACGCAGTATTTT.

This sequence joins TRBV19 and TRBJ2-6; 12 bases fit TRBD1. The length of the CDR3 is 17 residues. Per the germline V gene, CDR1 is LNHDA and CDR2 is SQIVND (reference sequence). V lost 3 bases, J lost 4 bases, and 4 bases stayed unmatched. CDR3 residues: CASSMGQGAPGANVLTF. CDR3 DNA sequence: TGTGCCAGTAGTATGGGACAGGGGGCGCCGGGGGCCAACGTCCTGACTTTC. Full variable domain (missing parts from reference TRBV19 and TRBJ2-6): DGGITQSPKYLFRKEGQNVTLSCEQNLNHDAMYWYRQDPGQGLRLIYYSQIVNDFQKGDIAEGYSVSREKKESFPLTVTSAQKNPTAFYLCASSMGQGAPGANVLTFGAGSRLTVL.

DNA for the CDR3: TGTGCCTGGAGTGTTTACGGAGGGGTCTATGGCTACACCTTC. The encoded protein is CAWSVYGGVYGYTF. The genes are TRBV30 and TRBJ1-2; D is possibly TRBD1 (5 bases). The germline gives CDR1 GTSNPN, CDR2 SVGIG (reference sequence). CDR3 length: 14 residues. V was trimmed by 0 bases and J by 4 bases, leaving 12 bases between them.

The rearrangement joins TRBV11-2 to TRBJ2-1; 10 bases are shared with TRBD2. Germline-derived CDR1 and CDR2 are SGHAT and FQNNGV. The trim removed 3 bases at V and 3 bases at J, leaving 8 bases unmatched. The CDR3 spans 17 residues. The chain's CDR3 is CASSLLRLAGRYNEQFF. CDR3 sequence (DNA): TGTGCCAGCAGCTTGCTACGACTAGCGGGCCGCTACAATGAGCAGTTCTTC.

DNA of the CDR3: TGTGCCAGCTATGGGACTAGTTCCTACGAGCAGTACTTC. This sequence encodes CASYGTSSYEQYF. V usage is TRBV28 and J usage is TRBJ2-7; 8 nucleotides line up with TRBD2. The germline V gene encodes CDR1 MDHEN and CDR2 SYDVKM. The junction had 4 bases not matched to a gene; V was cut back by 8 bases and J by 1 base. The CDR3 runs 13 residues.

The gene calls are TRBV30 and TRBJ1-1; a possible D gene is TRBD1 (6 bases). The V and J ends lost 1 base and 5 bases respectively, with 14 bases between them. Germline CDR1 GTSNPN, CDR2 SVGIG (reference sequence). The length of the CDR3 is 14 residues. For the CDR3, the DNA is TGTGCCTGGAGTGGCGCGGACAGAGGGACTGAAGCTTTCTTT. Amino acid sequence: CAWSGADRGTEAFF.

The V call is TRBV18, the J call TRBJ2-1; 9 nucleotides agree with TRBD2. V trimming: 5 bases; J trimming: 5 bases; junction bases outside the gene matches: 4. This CDR3 has 14 amino acids. Germline loops: CDR1 KGHSH, CDR2 LQKENI. In DNA, the CDR3 is TGTGCCAGCTCAGAGCGGGAGGAGCACAATGAGCAGTTCTTC. This gives the protein CASSEREEHNEQFF. Full variable domain (remainder filled in from reference TRBV18 and TRBJ2-1): NAGVMQNPRHLVRRRGQEARLRCSPMKGHSHVYWYRQLPEEGLKFMVYLQKENIIDESGMPKERFSAEFPKEGPSILRIQQVVRGDSAAYFCASSEREEHNEQFFGPGTRLTVL.

V is TRBV5-1 and J is TRBJ2-5, with 8 positions matching TRBD2. With V trimmed by 4 bases and J by 5 bases, 10 bases remained unmatched. The CDR3 runs 15 residues. The V gene's germline CDR1 is SGHRS and CDR2 YFSETQ. The CDR3 loop is CASSIGEREWETQYF. Here the CDR3 DNA reads TGCGCCAGCAGCATTGGAGAGCGGGAGTGGGAGACCCAGTACTTC.

The chain combines TRBV6-4 with TRBJ2-1; 11 positions agree with TRBD2. The germline gives CDR1 MRHNA, CDR2 SNTAGT. The length of the CDR3 is 17 residues. The J segment lost 1 base and the V segment lost 2 bases, leaving 4 bases of the junction unmatched. The CDR3 region is CASSDGASGGSYNEQFF. Here the CDR3 DNA reads TGTGCCAGCAGTGACGGGGCTAGCGGGGGGTCCTACAATGAGCAGTTCTTC.

V gene TRBV28 combines with J gene TRBJ1-5, with TRBD1 matching over 7 bases. This CDR3 comprises 14 residues. Germline V gene data show CDR1 as MDHEN and CDR2 as SYDVKM. V shed 3 bases and J 7 bases; nucleotides not matched to a gene: 6. The CDR3 spells CASSFYRGGQPQHF. The CDR3 nucleotides read TGTGCCAGCAGTTTCTACAGGGGCGGGCAGCCCCAGCATTTT.

This sequence joins TRBV10-3 and TRBJ2-1; 10 bases fit TRBD2. This CDR3 has 16 residues. With 3 bases clipped from V and 2 bases from J, the junction kept 4 bases outside the gene matches. CDR1 is ENHRY and CDR2 is SYGVKD in the germline V gene. This CDR3 is CAISDPTSGTYNEQFF. The CDR3 DNA is TGTGCCATCAGTGACCCAACTAGCGGGACCTACAATGAGCAGTTCTTC.

This clone turned up a few times. The V call is TRBV19, the J call TRBJ1-5; 8 nucleotides line up with TRBD1. Germline CDR1 reads LNHDA; CDR2 reads SQIVND (reference sequence). V was pared by 6 bases and J by 1 base, with 5 bases of the junction left unmatched. The CDR3 is 15 residues long. The CDR3 sequence is CASSQGARSNQPQHF. In nucleotides, the CDR3 is TGTGCCAGTAGCCAGGGGGCGAGAAGCAATCAGCCCCAGCATTTT.

J is TRBJ1-1 and V is TRBV18; weak D call: TRBD1 (6 bases). The CDR3 contains 14 residues. Per germline, CDR1 KGHSH and CDR2 LQKENI. The V and J ends lost 3 bases and 1 base respectively, with 9 bases between them. CDR3 nucleotide sequence: TGTGCCAGCTCACCGGGGGGGCGGAACACTGAAGCTTTCTTT. It translates to CASSPGGRNTEAFF.

The chain joins TRBV6-6 to TRBJ1-4, with 9 bases aligning to TRBD1. Trimming removed 8 bases from V and 4 bases from J; junction bases left unmatched: 2. From germline, CDR1 is MNHNY and CDR2 SVGAGI (reference sequence). The CDR3 length is 13 residues. CDR3: CASGTGLNEKLFF. The DNA for the CDR3 is TGTGCCAGCGGGACAGGGCTTAATGAAAAACTGTTTTTT.

A note on this clone: Other DNA sequences in the sample encode the same CDR3. The rearrangement uses TRBV5-1 and TRBJ1-1; 11 positions agree with TRBD1. After removal of 0 bases from V and 5 bases from J, the junction contained 3 bases not matched to a gene. The CDR3 has 15 amino acids. Germline V gene sequence: CDR1 SGHRS, CDR2 YFSETQ. This chain's CDR3 is CASSLVGTGGTEAFF. The CDR3 DNA follows: TGCGCCAGCAGCTTGGTCGGGACAGGGGGTACTGAAGCTTTCTTT.

V usage is TRBV7-8 and J usage is TRBJ1-4; TRBD1 matches at 10 bases. From germline, CDR1 is SGHVS and CDR2 FQNEAQ. The CDR3 extends over 19 amino acids. V shed 0 bases, J shed 1 base, and the junction held 8 bases outside the gene matches. CDR3 sequence reads: CASSLALGTGEGTNEKLFF. For the CDR3, the DNA is TGTGCCAGCAGCTTAGCGCTGGGGACAGGGGAAGGAACTAATGAAAAACTGTTTTTT.

The chain uses TRBV7-9 and TRBJ2-7, with D maybe TRBD2 (6 bases). This CDR3 is 11 amino acids long. Germline CDR1 is SEHNR and CDR2 is FQNEAQ (reference sequence). Trimming shortened V by 8 bases and J by 1 base, and 6 bases separated the two germline ends. The CDR3, as DNA: TGTGCCAGCGGGGGGTCCTACGAGCAGTACTTC. Translation: CASGGSYEQYF. The full variable domain, in which reference TRBV7-9 and TRBJ2-7 provide the parts outside the CDR3, is DTGVSQNPRHKITKRGQNVTFRCDPISEHNRLYWYRQTLGQGPEFLTYFQNEAQLEKSRLLSDRFSAERPKGSFSTLEIQRTEQGDSAMYLCASGGSYEQYFGPGTRLTVT.

This rearrangement joins TRBV27 to TRBJ2-7; 10 bases fit TRBD2. The trim removed 8 bases at V and 0 bases at J, leaving 4 bases unmatched. The V gene's germline CDR1 is MNHEY and CDR2 SMNVEV (reference sequence). The CDR3 spans 14 residues. CDR3 sequence reads: CASRSGRPSYEQYF. The CDR3 coding sequence is TGTGCCAGCCGTAGCGGGAGGCCCTCCTACGAGCAGTACTTC.

V is TRBV6-6 and J is TRBJ2-7; 13 bases map to TRBD2. Trimming at V came to 5 bases and at J to 6 bases, leaving 1 base not matched to a gene. The CDR3 is 13 amino acids. Germline V gene data show CDR1 as MNHNY and CDR2 as SVGAGI (reference sequence). CDR3 sequence: CASSGTSGIEQYF. The CDR3 nucleotides read TGTGCCAGCAGTGGGACTAGCGGGATCGAGCAGTACTTC.